This is a list of T cell receptor beta chains from one sample in a study of cytomegalovirus exposure and HLA in healthy donors. Clones were read by immunoSEQ multiplex PCR, and TCRdb kept only the in-frame ones, dropping some. Here the sample table reports roughly 55,000 clones. Sequencing was performed on PBMCs. The receptors were gathered from a man aged 45-60 years in good health and CMV-seropositive. Each CDR3 is given with its conserved first and last residue. D genes are given only for firm matches.

cdr3_length d_call j_call v_call cdr3_nt cdr3_aa
15 TRBD1 TRBJ1-2 TRBV7-9 TGTGCCAGCAGCTTAGACAGGGGAGCTAGTTATGGCTACACCTTC CASSLDRGASYGYTF
13 TRBD1 TRBJ1-1 TRBV7-9 TGTGCCAGCAGCCCTGCAGGGGGAGGTGAAGCTTTCTTT CASSPAGGGEAFF
16 TRBD1 TRBJ1-2 TRBV6-5 TGTGCCAGCAGTTACAGGACAGGTGGCCCGGGCTATGGCTACACCTTC CASSYRTGGPGYGYTF
15 NA TRBJ2-7 TRBV6-5 TGTGCCAGCAGGCATAGGGGACACAGCTCCTACGAGCAGTACTTC CASRHRGHSSYEQYF
14 NA TRBJ2-2 TRBV29-1 TGCAGCGTTGAAAGCGTCAAGAACACCGGGGAGCTGTTTTTT CSVESVKNTGELFF
16 TRBD2 TRBJ2-5 TRBV28 TGTGCCAGCAGCCTCCGTACGGGGGGGGGAGGAGAGACCCAGTACTTC CASSLRTGGGGETQYF
12 NA TRBJ2-1 TRBV5-6 TGTGCCAGCATTGCTTGCGCCGTTAATCAGTTCTTC CASIACAVNQFF
15 TRBD1 TRBJ2-2 TRBV18 TGTGCCAGCTCACCCGGGACAGGGCTCATCGGGGAGCTGTTTTTT CASSPGTGLIGELFF
13 NA TRBJ1-5 TRBV29-1 TGCAGCGTTGAGTTGGGCGGCAATCAGCCCCAGCATTTT CSVELGGNQPQHF
13 NA TRBJ2-7 TRBV2 TGTGCCAGCAGTAAAGACGGGACCTACGAGCAGTACTTC CASSKDGTYEQYF
14 NA TRBJ2-1 TRBV5-1 TGCGCCAGCAGCTTGGAAGGCCCGGGGAATGAGCAGTTCTTC CASSLEGPGNEQFF
15 TRBD1 TRBJ2-7 TRBV7-8 TGTGCCAGCAGCTTAAGGGACAGGGGGCACTACGAGCAGTACTTC CASSLRDRGHYEQYF
14 TRBD1 TRBJ1-2 TRBV6-5 TGTGCCAGCAATAGACAGGGGAGGGACTATGGCTACACCTTC CASNRQGRDYGYTF
14 NA TRBJ1-1 TRBV5-5 TGTGCCAGCAGCCCGGACAGCCTGAACACTGAAGCTTTCTTT CASSPDSLNTEAFF
16 TRBD2 TRBJ2-7 TRBV19 TGTGCCAGTAGCATTACCTATCGGACTAGAGGCTACGAGCAGTACTTC CASSITYRTRGYEQYF
14 TRBD1 TRBJ1-2 TRBV5-1 TGCGCCAGCAGCCCCGGGGACAGGGAGAATGGCTACACCTTC CASSPGDRENGYTF
10 TRBD2 TRBJ2-1 TRBV7-9 TGTGCCAGCGCGGGAGATTCGCAGTTCTTC CASAGDSQFF
12 NA TRBJ2-2 TRBV6-4 TGTGCCAGCGGGGGAGGAGCCGGGGAGCTGTTTTTT CASGGGAGELFF
15 NA TRBJ2-5 TRBV4-1 TGCGCCAGCAGCCAACAAGAGAGGCTGCAAGAGACCCAGTACTTC CASSQQERLQETQYF
13 NA TRBJ2-3 TRBV7-2 TGTGCCAGCAGCCCCAAGCGGGCGGATACGCAGTATTTT CASSPKRADTQYF
14 NA TRBJ2-7 TRBV29-1 TGCAGCGCGCTCGTGACAGCTTTCTCCTACGAGCAGTACTTC CSALVTAFSYEQYF
17 NA TRBJ2-6 TRBV4-2 TGTGCCAGCAGCCTGCGACAGAGCGATTCTGGGGCCAACGTCCTGACTTTC CASSLRQSDSGANVLTF
15 NA TRBJ1-3 TRBV6-5 TGTGCCAGCAGTTACTCGCGGCAGCCCGGAAACACCATATATTTT CASSYSRQPGNTIYF
15 TRBD1 TRBJ2-7 TRBV4-2 TGTGCCAGCAGCCAAGAAGGGACAGGGGTCGGGGAGCAGTACTTC CASSQEGTGVGEQYF